These T cell receptor beta chains were read from a single sample in a study of PD-L1 blockade in urothelial cancer. TCRdb's table, derived via immunoSEQ multiplex PCR, lists solely in-frame clones and lacks some. The sample yields about 130,000 clones, 65% to 85% seen once. The sample was PBMCs, taken around atezolizumab (anti-PD-L1) treatment. The receptors were sampled from a man in his forties or fifties with urothelial cancer. The CDR3 runs from the conserved cysteine through the conserved F or W. Fields, in order: J gene, D gene, clone size, V gene, CDR3 protein, CDR3 DNA. The D gene is left open where the match is weak. A row's size may be missing; if present it is once, few, many or a size class.

>TRBJ2-3|.|.|TRBV27
CASSFGLGQADTQYF
TGTGCCAGCAGTTTCGGATTGGGTCAGGCAGATACGCAGTATTTT
>TRBJ2-1|.|.|TRBV29-1
CSVGHSEQFF
TGCAGCGTCGGACATAGCGAGCAGTTCTTC
>TRBJ2-7|TRBD1|once|TRBV6-1
CASRNTGTGSHEQYF
TGTGCCAGCAGAAACACCGGGACAGGGAGCCACGAGCAGTACTTC
>TRBJ2-3|TRBD2|.|TRBV4-2
CASSQVAGGPVDTQYF
TGTGCCAGCAGCCAAGTAGCGGGAGGGCCCGTGGATACGCAGTATTTT
>TRBJ1-6|TRBD1|.|TRBV5-1
CASSVGQGYNSPLHF
TGCGCCAGCAGCGTGGGACAGGGTTATAATTCACCCCTCCACTTT
>TRBJ2-5|TRBD1|.|TRBV7-8
CASTEGQGLWETQYF
TGTGCCAGCACCGAGGGACAGGGGTTGTGGGAGACCCAGTACTTC
>TRBJ2-7|TRBD2|.|TRBV28
CASSSLGGHLLYEQYF
TGTGCCAGCAGTTCGCTGGGAGGGCACCTACTCTACGAGCAGTACTTC
>TRBJ2-3|.|once|TRBV21-1
CASSKREGNTDTQYF
TGTGCCAGCAGCAAGAGGGAGGGGAATACAGATACGCAGTATTTT
>TRBJ1-2|.|.|TRBV30
CAWSGGGGYGYTF
TGTGCCTGGAGTGGGGGTGGAGGCTATGGCTACACCTTC
>TRBJ2-5|TRBD1|.|TRBV5-1
CASSPGGAGQETQYF
TGCGCCAGCAGCCCAGGGGGCGCGGGGCAAGAGACCCAGTACTTC
>TRBJ1-2|.|.|TRBV30
CAWSPRLVSDYGYTF
TGTGCCTGGAGTCCCCGATTGGTCTCGGACTATGGCTACACCTTC
>TRBJ1-1|.|few|TRBV5-1
CASSLARDRGAEGDEAFF
TGCGCCAGCAGCTTGGCCAGGGACCGCGGTGCAGAGGGGGATGAAGCTTTCTTT
>TRBJ1-1|.|.|TRBV7-8
CASGTGTKTEAFF
TGTGCCAGCGGTACAGGGACGAAGACTGAAGCTTTCTTT
>TRBJ1-1|.|.|TRBV7-9
CASSLGEFVAGPDLEAFF
TGTGCCAGCAGCTTAGGGGAGTTCGTTGCGGGTCCCGATCTAGAAGCTTTCTTT
>TRBJ1-3|.|.|TRBV19
CASSISRGTIYF
TGTGCCAGTAGTATCTCACGAGGCACCATATATTTT
>TRBJ2-2|TRBD1|.|TRBV7-9
CASSLVLWDRNTGELFF
TGTGCCAGCAGCTTAGTTCTTTGGGACAGAAACACCGGGGAGCTGTTTTTT
>TRBJ2-3|TRBD1|once|TRBV25-1
CASSSATTGTGSTDTQYF
TGTGCCAGCAGTTCTGCCACCACCGGGACAGGGAGCACAGATACGCAGTATTTT
>TRBJ2-1|.|few|TRBV7-8
CASSLLTYNEQFF
TGTGCCAGCAGCTTACTCACATACAATGAGCAGTTCTTC
>TRBJ2-7|TRBD2|.|TRBV7-2
CASSSTSGGHYEQYF
TGTGCCAGCAGCTCGACTAGCGGGGGCCACTACGAGCAGTACTTC
>TRBJ2-2|TRBD2|.|TRBV29-1
CSASGLAEKGTGELFF
TGCAGCGCCTCGGGGCTAGCGGAAAAGGGGACCGGGGAGCTGTTTTTT
>TRBJ1-6|.|.|TRBV7-6
CASSPFPYLTSSYNSPLHF
TGTGCCAGCAGCCCCTTTCCCTATTTGACAAGCTCCTATAATTCACCCCTCCACTTT
>TRBJ2-3|TRBD1|.|TRBV6-6
CASRDRGPWGTDTQYF
TGTGCCAGCAGGGACAGGGGGCCTTGGGGCACAGATACGCAGTATTTT
>TRBJ1-4|.|.|TRBV21-1
CASSPVDRTNEKLFF
TGTGCCAGCAGCCCCGTGGACAGAACTAATGAAAAACTGTTTTTT
>TRBJ1-2|.|.|TRBV4-1
CASSQDVEGYTF
TGCGCCAGCAGCCAAGATGTTGAGGGCTACACCTTC
>TRBJ1-5|TRBD1|.|TRBV7-8
CASSRTGGDNQPQHF
TGTGCCAGCAGCAGGACAGGGGGTGACAATCAGCCCCAGCATTTT
>TRBJ2-3|.|.|TRBV6-6
CASSTLRGSTDTQYF
TGTGCCAGCAGTACGTTGAGGGGGAGCACAGATACGCAGTATTTT
>TRBJ1-1|.|.|TRBV5-1
CASSFEPGVFSEAFF
TGCGCCAGCAGCTTCGAACCGGGAGTCTTCTCTGAAGCTTTCTTT
>TRBJ1-1|.|.|TRBV6-5
CASSLRTANTEAFF
TGTGCCAGCAGTTTAAGGACAGCGAACACTGAAGCTTTCTTT
>TRBJ2-1|TRBD2|.|TRBV2
CASSATSGTYNEQFF
TGTGCCAGCAGCGCCACTAGCGGAACTTACAATGAGCAGTTCTTC
>TRBJ2-3|TRBD2|.|TRBV27
CASSPPTSGTSTDTQYF
TGTGCCAGCAGTCCCCCCACTAGCGGGACTAGCACAGATACGCAGTATTTT
>TRBJ2-7|.|.|TRBV5-5
CASSFFGDYSYEQYF
TGTGCCAGCAGCTTTTTCGGAGACTACTCCTACGAGCAGTACTTC
>TRBJ1-5|.|.|TRBV27
CASRGSGGSKGNQPQHF
TGTGCCAGCAGAGGGTCGGGGGGTTCTAAGGGCAATCAGCCCCAGCATTTT